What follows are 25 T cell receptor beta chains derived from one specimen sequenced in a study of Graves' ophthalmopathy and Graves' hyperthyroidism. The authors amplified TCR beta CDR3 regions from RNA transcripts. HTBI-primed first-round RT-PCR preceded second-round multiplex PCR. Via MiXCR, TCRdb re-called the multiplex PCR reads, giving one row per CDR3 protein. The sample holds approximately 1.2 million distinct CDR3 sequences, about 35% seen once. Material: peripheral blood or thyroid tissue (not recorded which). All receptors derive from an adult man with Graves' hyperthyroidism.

This CDR3 reads CASSMAGGTGELFF. The CDR3 nucleotides read TGTGCCAGTAGTATGGCAGGTGGGACCGGGGAGCTGTTTTTT. This sequence joins TRBV19 and TRBJ2-2; D is uncertain. The germline V gene has CDR1 LNHDA and CDR2 SQIVND (reference sequence). V lost 3 bases and J lost 5, with 10 bases in between. The CDR3 sequence is 14 residues long.

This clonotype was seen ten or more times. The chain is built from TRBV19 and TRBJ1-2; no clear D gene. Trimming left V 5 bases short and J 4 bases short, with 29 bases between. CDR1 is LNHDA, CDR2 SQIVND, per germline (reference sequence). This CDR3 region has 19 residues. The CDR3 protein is CASSPQHQKIVWLPYGYTF. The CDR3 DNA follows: TGTGCCAGTAGTCCGCAGCATCAAAAGATCGTATGGCTCCCCTATGGCTACACCTTC. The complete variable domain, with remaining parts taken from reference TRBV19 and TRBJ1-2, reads DGGITQSPKYLFRKEGQNVTLSCEQNLNHDAMYWYRQDPGQGLRLIYYSQIVNDFQKGDIAEGYSVSREKKESFPLTVTSAQKNPTAFYLCASSPQHQKIVWLPYGYTFGSGTRLTVV.

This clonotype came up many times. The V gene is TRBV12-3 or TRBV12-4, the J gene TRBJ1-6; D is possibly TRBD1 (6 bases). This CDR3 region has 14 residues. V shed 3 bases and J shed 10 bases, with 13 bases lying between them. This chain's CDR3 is CASSFAGVFSPLHF. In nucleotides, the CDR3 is TGTGCCAGCAGTTTCGCAGGGGTTTTCTCACCCCTCCACTTT.

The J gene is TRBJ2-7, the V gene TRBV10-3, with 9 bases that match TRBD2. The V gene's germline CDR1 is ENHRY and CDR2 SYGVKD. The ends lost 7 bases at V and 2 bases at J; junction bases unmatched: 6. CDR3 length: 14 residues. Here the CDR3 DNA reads TGTGCCATCACTAGGACTAGCGCGACCTACGAGCAGTACTTC. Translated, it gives CAITRTSATYEQYF.

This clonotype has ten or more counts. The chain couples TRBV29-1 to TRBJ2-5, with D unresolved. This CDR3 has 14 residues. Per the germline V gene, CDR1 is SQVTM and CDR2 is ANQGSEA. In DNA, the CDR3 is TGCAGGGCTGAGGTTGGCGCTTATCAAGAGACCCAGTACTTC. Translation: CRAEVGAYQETQYF. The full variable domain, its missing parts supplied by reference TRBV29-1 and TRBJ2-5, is SAVISQKPSRDICQRGTSLTIQCQVDSQVTMMFWYRQQPGQSLTLIATANQGSEATYESGFVIDKFPISRPNLTFSTLTVSNMSPEDSSIYLCRAEVGAYQETQYFGPGTRLLVL.

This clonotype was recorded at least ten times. The CDR3, as DNA: TGTGCCACCAGTGTCGGACAGGGGGGGACCTACGAGCAGTACTTC. This gives the protein CATSVGQGGTYEQYF. This chain joins TRBV24-1 and TRBJ2-7; 10 bases map to TRBD1. The CDR3 consists of 15 residues. Germline loops: CDR1 KGHDR, CDR2 SFDVKD. After removal of 5 bases from V and 2 bases from J, the junction contained 5 bases not matched to a gene.

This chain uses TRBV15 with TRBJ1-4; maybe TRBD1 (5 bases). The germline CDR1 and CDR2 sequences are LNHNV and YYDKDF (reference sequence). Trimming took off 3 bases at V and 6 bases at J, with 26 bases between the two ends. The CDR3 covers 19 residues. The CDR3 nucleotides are TGTGCCACCAGCAGCCACCCCGGACCCATTCTTGGGGGAGATGAAAAACTGTTTTTT. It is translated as CATSSHPGPILGGDEKLFF.

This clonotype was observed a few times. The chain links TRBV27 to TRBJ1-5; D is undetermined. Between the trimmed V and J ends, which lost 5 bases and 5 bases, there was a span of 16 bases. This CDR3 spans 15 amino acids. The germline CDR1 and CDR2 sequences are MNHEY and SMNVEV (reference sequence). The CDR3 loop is CASSTFGRRDQPQHF. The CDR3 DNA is TGTGCCAGCAGTACCTTCGGGCGAAGGGATCAGCCCCAGCATTTT.

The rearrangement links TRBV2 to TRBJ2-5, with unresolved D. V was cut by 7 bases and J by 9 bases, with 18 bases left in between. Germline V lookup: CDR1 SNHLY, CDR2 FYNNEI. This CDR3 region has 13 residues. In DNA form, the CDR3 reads TGTGCCAGCACGCGGTCAGATAATCAGCCCCAGTACTTC. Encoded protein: CASTRSDNQPQYF.

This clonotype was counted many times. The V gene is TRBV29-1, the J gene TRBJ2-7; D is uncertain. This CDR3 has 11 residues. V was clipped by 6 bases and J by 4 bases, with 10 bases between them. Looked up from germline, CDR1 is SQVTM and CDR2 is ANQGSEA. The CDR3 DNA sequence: TGCAGCGTCGAGCAGAAATACGAGCAGTACTTC. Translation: CSVEQKYEQYF.

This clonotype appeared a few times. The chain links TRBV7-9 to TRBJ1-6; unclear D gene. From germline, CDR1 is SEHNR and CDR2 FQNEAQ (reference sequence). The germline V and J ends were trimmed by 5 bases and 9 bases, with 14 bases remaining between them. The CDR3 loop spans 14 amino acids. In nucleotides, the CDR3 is TGTGCCAGCAGCCCCACCAGAGGATCTTCACCCCTCCACTTT. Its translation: CASSPTRGSSPLHF.

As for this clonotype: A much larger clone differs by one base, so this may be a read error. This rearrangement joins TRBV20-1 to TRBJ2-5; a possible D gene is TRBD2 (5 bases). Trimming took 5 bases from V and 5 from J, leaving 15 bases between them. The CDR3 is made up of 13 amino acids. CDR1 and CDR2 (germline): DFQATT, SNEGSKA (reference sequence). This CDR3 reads CSAEDLAGETQYF. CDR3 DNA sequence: TGCAGTGCTGAGGACCTAGCTGGGGAGACCCAGTACTTC.

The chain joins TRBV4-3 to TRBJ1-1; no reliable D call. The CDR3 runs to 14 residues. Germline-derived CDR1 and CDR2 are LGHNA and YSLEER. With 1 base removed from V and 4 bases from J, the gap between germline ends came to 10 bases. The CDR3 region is CASSQVLMVTEAFF. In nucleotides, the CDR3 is TGCGCCAGCAGCCAAGTCTTGATGGTCACTGAAGCTTTCTTT.

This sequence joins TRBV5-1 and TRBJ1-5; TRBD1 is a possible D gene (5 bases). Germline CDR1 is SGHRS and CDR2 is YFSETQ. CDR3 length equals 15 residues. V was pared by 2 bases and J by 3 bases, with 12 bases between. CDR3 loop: CASSFGQGPNQPQHF. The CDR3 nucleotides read TGCGCCAGCAGCTTTGGCCAGGGCCCCAATCAGCCCCAGCATTTT.

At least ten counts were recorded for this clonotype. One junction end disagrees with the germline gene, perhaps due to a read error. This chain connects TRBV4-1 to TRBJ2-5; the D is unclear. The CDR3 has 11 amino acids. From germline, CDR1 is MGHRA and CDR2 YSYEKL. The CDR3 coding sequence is TGTGCCAGCAGTCAAGCGGAGACCCAGTACTTC. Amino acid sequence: CASSQAETQYF.

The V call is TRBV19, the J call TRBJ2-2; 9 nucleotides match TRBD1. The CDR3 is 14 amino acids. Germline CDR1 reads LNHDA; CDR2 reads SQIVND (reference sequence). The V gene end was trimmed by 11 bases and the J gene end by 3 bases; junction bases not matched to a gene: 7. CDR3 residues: CARKQGADTGELFF. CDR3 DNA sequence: TGTGCCCGAAAACAGGGGGCGGACACCGGGGAGCTGTTTTTT. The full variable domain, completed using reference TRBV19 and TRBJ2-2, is DGGITQSPKYLFRKEGQNVTLSCEQNLNHDAMYWYRQDPGQGLRLIYYSQIVNDFQKGDIAEGYSVSREKKESFPLTVTSAQKNPTAFYLCARKQGADTGELFFGEGSRLTVL.

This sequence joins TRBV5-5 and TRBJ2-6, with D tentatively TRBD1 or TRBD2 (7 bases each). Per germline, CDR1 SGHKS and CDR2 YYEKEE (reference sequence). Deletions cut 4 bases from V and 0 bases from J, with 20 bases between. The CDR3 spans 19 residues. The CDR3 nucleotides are TGTGCCAGCAGCCCCAGGGGGGGACAGTCTCTCTCTGGGGCCAACGTCCTGACTTTC. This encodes CASSPRGGQSLSGANVLTF. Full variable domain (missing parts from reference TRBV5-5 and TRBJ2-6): DAGVTQSPTHLIKTRGQQVTLRCSPISGHKSVSWYQQVLGQGPQFIFQYYEKEERGRGNFPDRFSARQFPNYSSELNVNALLLGDSALYLCASSPRGGQSLSGANVLTFGAGSRLTVL.

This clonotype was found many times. DNA of the CDR3: TGCAGCGTTGAAGAACGACTAGCGGGATCCGAAGGGACCCAGTACTTC. Its translation: CSVEERLAGSEGTQYF. The chain couples TRBV29-1 to TRBJ2-5; TRBD2 agrees at 11 bases. Germline V CDR1 and CDR2: SQVTM, ANQGSEA. The junction had 10 bases not matched to a gene; V was cut back by 0 bases and J by 7 bases. This CDR3 region has 16 residues.

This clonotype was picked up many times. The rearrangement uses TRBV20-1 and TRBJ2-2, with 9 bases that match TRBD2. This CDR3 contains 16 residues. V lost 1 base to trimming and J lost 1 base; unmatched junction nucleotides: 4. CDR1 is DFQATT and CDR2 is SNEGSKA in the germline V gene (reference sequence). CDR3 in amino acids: CSARGEAGGNTGELFF. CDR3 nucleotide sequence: TGCAGTGCTAGAGGGGAAGCGGGAGGGAACACCGGGGAGCTGTTTTTT.

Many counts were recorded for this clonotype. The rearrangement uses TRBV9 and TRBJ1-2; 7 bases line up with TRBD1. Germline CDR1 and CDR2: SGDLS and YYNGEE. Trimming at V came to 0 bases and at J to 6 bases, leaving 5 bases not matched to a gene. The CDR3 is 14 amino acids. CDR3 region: CASSVGQGVDGYTF. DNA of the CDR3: TGTGCCAGCAGCGTAGGGCAGGGGGTCGATGGCTACACCTTC.

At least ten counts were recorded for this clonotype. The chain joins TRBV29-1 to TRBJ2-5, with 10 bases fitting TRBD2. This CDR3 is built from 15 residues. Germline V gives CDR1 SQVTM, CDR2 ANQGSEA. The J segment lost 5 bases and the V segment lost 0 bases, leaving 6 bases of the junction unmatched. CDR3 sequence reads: CSVEESGRALETQYF. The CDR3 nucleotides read TGCAGCGTTGAAGAAAGCGGGAGGGCCCTTGAGACCCAGTACTTC. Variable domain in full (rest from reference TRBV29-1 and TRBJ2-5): SAVISQKPSRDICQRGTSLTIQCQVDSQVTMMFWYRQQPGQSLTLIATANQGSEATYESGFVIDKFPISRPNLTFSTLTVSNMSPEDSSIYLCSVEESGRALETQYFGPGTRLLVL.

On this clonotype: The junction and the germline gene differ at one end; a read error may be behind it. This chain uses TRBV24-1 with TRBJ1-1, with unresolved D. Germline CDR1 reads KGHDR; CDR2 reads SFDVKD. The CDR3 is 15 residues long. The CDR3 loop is CASSPSRQRNTEAFF. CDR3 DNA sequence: TGTGCCAGCAGTCCCTCGCGGCAGAGGAACACTGAAGCTTTCTTT.

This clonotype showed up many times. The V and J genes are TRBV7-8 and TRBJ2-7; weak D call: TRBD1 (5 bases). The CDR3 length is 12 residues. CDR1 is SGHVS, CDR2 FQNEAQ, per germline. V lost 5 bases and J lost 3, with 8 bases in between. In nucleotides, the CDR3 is TGTGCCAGCAGCCCGACAGACTACGAGCAGTACTTC. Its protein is CASSPTDYEQYF.

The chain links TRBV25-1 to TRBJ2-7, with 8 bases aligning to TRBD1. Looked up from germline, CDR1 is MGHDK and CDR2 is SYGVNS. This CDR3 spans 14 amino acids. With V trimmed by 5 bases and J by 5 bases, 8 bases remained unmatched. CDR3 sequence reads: CASSLGDRWNEQYF. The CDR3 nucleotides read TGTGCCAGCAGTCTAGGGGACAGGTGGAACGAGCAGTACTTC.

The CDR3 DNA reads as TGCGCCAGCAGCGGACAGGTGCTCGATGGCTACACCTTC. Translated, it gives CASSGQVLDGYTF. The genes are TRBV5-1 and TRBJ1-2, with 7 bases fitting TRBD1. After removal of 4 bases from V and 6 bases from J, the junction contained 6 bases not matched to a gene. Germline V CDR1 and CDR2: SGHRS, YFSETQ. This CDR3 comprises 13 residues.